This TCR beta chain was observed in a study of T cells in Graves' hyperthyroidism and ophthalmopathy. Germline V gene data show CDR1 as SGHTA and CDR2 as FQGNSA. The CDR3 length is 16 residues. Trimming took off 1 base at V and 0 bases at J, with 13 bases between the two ends. Study-wide results and caveats: Most thyroid-expanded clonotypes above 0.001 were also found in blood. Separation of ophthalmopathy from stable hyperthyroidism was achieved by a 13 V-J model.

The CDR3 regions of TCR beta were amplified from RNA transcripts. HTBI primers were the set used in a first-round RT-PCR of the TCR CDR3. TCRdb independently ran MiXCR on the multiplex PCR reads; one entry per CDR3 protein. Here the sample spans 450,000 to 700,000 distinct CDR3 sequences, roughly 50% being singletons. This clonotype occurred many times. Its antigen is undetermined. Graves' hyperthyroidism qualified as stable when ophthalmopathy did not progress within 18 months. Pregnant or lactating patients were excluded, as were those with uncontrolled infection or other autoimmune disease. The chain couples TRBV7-2 to TRBJ2-7, with D unresolved. Sequencing input: peripheral blood or thyroid tissue (not recorded which). This TCR was recovered from a woman aged 18-30 years with Graves' hyperthyroidism. The CDR3 protein is CASSLGGLPSSYEQYF. In DNA, the CDR3 is TGTGCCAGCAGCTTAGGTGGTCTCCCAAGCTCCTACGAGCAGTACTTC.